This TCR beta chain appears in the sequencing data of a study of control samples from healthy donors and cancer patients. Measured with immunoSEQ multiplex PCR; TCRdb has only the in-frame clones, and not every one. This table holds 89,000 or so clones, about 89% found once. V was trimmed by 0 bases and J by 3 bases, leaving 9 bases between them. The CDR3 sequence is 15 residues long. CDR1 is SGHRS, CDR2 YFSETQ, per germline. Sequencing used blood. This chain links TRBV5-1 with TRBJ1-4; unclear D gene. This sequence was found in a man in his forties or fifties in good health. CDR3 nucleotides: TGCGCCAGCAGCTTGGCCACAGTGTCTAATGAAAAACTGTTTTTT. Its protein product is CASSLATVSNEKLFF.